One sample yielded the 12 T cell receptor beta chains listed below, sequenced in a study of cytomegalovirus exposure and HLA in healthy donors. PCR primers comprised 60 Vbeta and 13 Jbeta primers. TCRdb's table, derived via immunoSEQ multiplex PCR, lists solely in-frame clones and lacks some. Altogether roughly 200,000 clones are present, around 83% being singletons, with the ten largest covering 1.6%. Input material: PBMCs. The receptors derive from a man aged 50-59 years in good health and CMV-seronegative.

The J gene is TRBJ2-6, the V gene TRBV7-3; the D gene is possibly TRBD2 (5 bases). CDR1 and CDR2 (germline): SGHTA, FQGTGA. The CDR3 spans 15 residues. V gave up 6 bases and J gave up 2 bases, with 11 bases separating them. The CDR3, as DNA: TGTGCCAGCAGTAATGGGAGCCCTGGGGCCAACGTCCTGACTTTC. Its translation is CASSNGSPGANVLTF.

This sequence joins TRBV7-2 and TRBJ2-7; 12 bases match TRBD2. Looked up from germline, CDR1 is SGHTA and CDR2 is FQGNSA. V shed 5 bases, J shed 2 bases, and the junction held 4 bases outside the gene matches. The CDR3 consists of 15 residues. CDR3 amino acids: CASSPRLAGAYEQYF. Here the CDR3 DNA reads TGTGCCAGCAGCCCGCGACTAGCGGGGGCCTACGAGCAGTACTTC.

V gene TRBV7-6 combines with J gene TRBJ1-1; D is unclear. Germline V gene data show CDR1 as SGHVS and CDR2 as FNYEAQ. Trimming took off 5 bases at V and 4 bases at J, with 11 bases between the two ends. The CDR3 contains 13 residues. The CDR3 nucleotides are TGTGCCAGCAGCCCGCAGATGTCCACTGAAGCTTTCTTT. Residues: CASSPQMSTEAFF.

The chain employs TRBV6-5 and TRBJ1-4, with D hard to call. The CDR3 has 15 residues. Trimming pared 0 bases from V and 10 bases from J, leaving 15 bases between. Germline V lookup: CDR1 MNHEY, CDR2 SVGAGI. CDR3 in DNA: TGTGCCAGCAGTTACTCGATTGGCCTAAGAGGAAAACTGTTTTTT. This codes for CASSYSIGLRGKLFF.

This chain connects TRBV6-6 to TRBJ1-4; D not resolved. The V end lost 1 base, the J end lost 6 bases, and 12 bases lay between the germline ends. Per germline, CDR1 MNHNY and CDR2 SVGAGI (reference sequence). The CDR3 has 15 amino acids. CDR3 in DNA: TGTGCCAGCAGTTACTTAATTTCTCGAGATGAAAAACTGTTTTTT. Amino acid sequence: CASSYLISRDEKLFF.

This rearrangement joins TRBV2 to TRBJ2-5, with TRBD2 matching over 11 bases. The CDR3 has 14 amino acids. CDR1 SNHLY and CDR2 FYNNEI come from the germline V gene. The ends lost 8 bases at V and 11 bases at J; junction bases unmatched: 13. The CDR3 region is CASFRLAGRGEQYF. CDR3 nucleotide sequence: TGTGCCAGCTTCCGACTAGCGGGAAGGGGGGAGCAGTACTTC.

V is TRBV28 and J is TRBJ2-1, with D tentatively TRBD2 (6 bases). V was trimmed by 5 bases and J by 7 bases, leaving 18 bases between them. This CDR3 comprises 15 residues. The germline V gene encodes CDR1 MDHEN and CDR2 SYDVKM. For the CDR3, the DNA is TGTGCCAGCAGTCCTGAAGGAGGGCATTCGAATGAGCAGTTCTTC. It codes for CASSPEGGHSNEQFF.

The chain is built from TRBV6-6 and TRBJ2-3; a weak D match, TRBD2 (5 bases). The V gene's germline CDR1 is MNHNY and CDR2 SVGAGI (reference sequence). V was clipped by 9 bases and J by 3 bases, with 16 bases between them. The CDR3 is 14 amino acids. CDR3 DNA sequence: TGTGCCAGAGTAGCGATAGTCAATACAGATACGCAGTATTTT. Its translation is CARVAIVNTDTQYF.

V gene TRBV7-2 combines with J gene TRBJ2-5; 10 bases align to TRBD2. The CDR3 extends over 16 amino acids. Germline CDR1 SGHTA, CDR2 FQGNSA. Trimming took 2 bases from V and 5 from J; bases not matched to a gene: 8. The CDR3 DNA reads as TGTGCCAGCAGCTTATTCGGTAGCGGGGGGCCGGAGACCCAGTACTTC. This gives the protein CASSLFGSGGPETQYF.

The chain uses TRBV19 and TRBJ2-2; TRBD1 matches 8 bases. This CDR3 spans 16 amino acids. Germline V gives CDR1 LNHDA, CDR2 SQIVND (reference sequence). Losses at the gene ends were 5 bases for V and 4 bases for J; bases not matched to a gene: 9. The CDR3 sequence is CASSSQGEVRTGELFF. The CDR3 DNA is TGTGCCAGTAGTTCACAGGGGGAGGTTCGCACCGGGGAGCTGTTTTTT.

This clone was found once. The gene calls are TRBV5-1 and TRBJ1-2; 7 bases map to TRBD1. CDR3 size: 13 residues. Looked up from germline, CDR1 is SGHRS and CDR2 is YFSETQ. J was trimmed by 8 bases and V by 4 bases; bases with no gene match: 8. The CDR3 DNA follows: TGCGCCAGCAGCGGGGACAGTCGTAGGGGCTACACCTTC. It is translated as CASSGDSRRGYTF.

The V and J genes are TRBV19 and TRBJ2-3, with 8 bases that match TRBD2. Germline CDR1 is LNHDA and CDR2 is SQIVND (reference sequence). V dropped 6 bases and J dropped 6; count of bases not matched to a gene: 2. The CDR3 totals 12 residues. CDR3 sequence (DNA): TGTGCCAGTAGCGGGGGGGGCGATACGCAGTATTTT. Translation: CASSGGGDTQYF.